This TCR beta chain derives from a study of blood T cell repertoires in COVID-19. Measured with immunoSEQ multiplex PCR; TCRdb has only the in-frame clones, and not every one. The sample yields approximately 200,000 clones, roughly nine tenths seen once. The cohort comprised adults aged roughly 18 to 100 years residing in approximately 25 US areas. Each recovered donor of Cohort 3 presented with two negative PCRs, clearance, or symptom resolution. Per germline, CDR1 SGHRS and CDR2 YFSETQ. The CDR3 is made up of 15 amino acids. J was trimmed by 4 bases and V by 0 bases; bases with no gene match: 3. Sequenced: PBMCs or T cells enriched from blood (not recorded which). The rearrangement joins TRBV5-1 to TRBJ2-1, with 8 positions matching TRBD2. This receptor was taken from a woman aged 25 to 39 who had recovered from COVID-19. Here the CDR3 reads CASSLVSGSYNEQFF. DNA of the CDR3: TGCGCCAGCAGCTTGGTCAGCGGGAGTTACAATGAGCAGTTCTTC.